This TCR beta chain was retrieved from a study of T cell repertoires in ileal Crohn's disease. Whole-study context: About half of patients got postoperative therapy: 11 thiopurines, 18 anti-TNF.

This clone was recorded only once. Germline V gives CDR1 SGHDT, CDR2 YYEEEE. This CDR3 has 13 amino acids. V was trimmed by 1 base and J by 4 bases, leaving 8 bases between them. TCRdb's table, derived via immunoSEQ multiplex PCR, lists solely in-frame clones and lacks some. The sample has 15,000 or so clones, 88% seen once. Sequencing used ileal tissue. The chain carries TRBV5-6 and TRBJ1-2, with unresolved D. This TCR was sampled from an adult with Crohn's disease. CDR3 residues: CASSLFQAYGYTF. The CDR3 DNA is TGTGCCAGCAGCTTGTTTCAGGCCTATGGCTACACCTTC.